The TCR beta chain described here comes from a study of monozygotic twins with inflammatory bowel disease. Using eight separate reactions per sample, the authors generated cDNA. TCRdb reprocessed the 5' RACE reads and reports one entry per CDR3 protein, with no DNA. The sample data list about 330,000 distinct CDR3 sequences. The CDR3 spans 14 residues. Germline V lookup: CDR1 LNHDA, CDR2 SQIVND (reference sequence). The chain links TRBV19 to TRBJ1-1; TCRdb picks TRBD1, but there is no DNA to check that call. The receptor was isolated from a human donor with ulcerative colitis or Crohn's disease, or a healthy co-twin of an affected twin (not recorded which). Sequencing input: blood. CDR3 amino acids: CASRIAGVSSEAFF.